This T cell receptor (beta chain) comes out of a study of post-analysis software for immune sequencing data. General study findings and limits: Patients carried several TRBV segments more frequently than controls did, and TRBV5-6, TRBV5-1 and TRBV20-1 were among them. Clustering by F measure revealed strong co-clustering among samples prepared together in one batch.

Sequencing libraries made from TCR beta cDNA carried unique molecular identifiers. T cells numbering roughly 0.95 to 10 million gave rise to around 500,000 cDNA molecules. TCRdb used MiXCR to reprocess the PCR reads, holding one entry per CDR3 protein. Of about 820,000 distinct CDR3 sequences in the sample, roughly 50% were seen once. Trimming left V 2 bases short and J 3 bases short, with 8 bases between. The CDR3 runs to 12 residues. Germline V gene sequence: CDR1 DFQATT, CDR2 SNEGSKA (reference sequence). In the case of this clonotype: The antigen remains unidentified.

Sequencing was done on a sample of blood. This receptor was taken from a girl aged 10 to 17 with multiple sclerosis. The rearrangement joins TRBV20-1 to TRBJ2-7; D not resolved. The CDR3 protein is CSARKGSYEQYF. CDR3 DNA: TGCAGTGCTAGAAAGGGTAGCTACGAGCAGTACTTC.